This T cell receptor (beta chain) was captured by sequencing in a study of T cell repertoires in cytomegalovirus infection. Study information: Public TCR beta signatures marked donors with CMV infection and the matching HLA. Regarding the study as a whole: Predominance within the ex vivo response was attributable to HLA-C-restricted CMV-specific TCR beta clonotypes.

V lost 1 base and J 6 bases, leaving 12 bases between the germline ends. The CDR3 totals 14 residues. The germline V gene has CDR1 SGHAT and CDR2 FQNNGV. This clonotype was picked up many times. Its antigen is undetermined. TCRdb reprocessed the reads via MiXCR and lists one record per CDR3 protein. The data show 350,000 to 550,000 distinct CDR3 sequences, roughly 30% seen once. The receptor's source is a human donor in good health (CMV status not recorded). Some clones in this sample may be carry-over from other donors' samples. This chain links TRBV11-2 with TRBJ1-1, with D perhaps TRBD1 (5 bases). The material sequenced was PBMCs. The chain's CDR3 is CASSLGGMGAEAFF. The CDR3 DNA reads TGTGCCAGCAGCTTAGGGGGGATGGGGGCTGAAGCTTTCTTT.